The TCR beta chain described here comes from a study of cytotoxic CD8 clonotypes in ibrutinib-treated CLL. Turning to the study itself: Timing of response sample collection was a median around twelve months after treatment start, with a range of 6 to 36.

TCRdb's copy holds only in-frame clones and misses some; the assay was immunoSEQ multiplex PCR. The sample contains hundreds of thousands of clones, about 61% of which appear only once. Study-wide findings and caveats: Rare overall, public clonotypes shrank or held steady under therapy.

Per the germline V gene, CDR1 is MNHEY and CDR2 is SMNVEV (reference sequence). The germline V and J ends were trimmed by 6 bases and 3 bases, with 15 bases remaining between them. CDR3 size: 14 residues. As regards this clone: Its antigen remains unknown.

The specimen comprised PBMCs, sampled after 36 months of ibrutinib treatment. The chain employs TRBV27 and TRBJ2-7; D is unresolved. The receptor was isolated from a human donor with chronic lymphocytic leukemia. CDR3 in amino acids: CASSPTRRSYEQYF. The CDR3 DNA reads TGTGCCAGCAGCCCTACGAGACGGAGCTACGAGCAGTACTTC.